Reported below is one T cell receptor (beta chain). Trimming stripped 4 bases from V and 4 bases from J, with 13 bases between. The CDR3 spans 14 residues. CDR1 is LGHDT, CDR2 YNNKEL, per germline (reference sequence). These data are taken from a study of blood T cell repertoires in COVID-19. About the research overall: Italy, Spain and the United States were the sources of the convalescent and acute COVID-19 samples. PBMCs, B-cell-depleted T cells, or T cells provided the cDNA or gDNA that made up the material.

In the original processing: Estimates of nucleated cell counts were drawn from the amplification of reference gene primers. The data were produced by immunoSEQ multiplex PCR, yet TCRdb's version contains in-frame clones alone and is incomplete. V, J and clone size are taken as reported in that table, and D and trimming were inferred from the DNA itself. The sample lists about 89,000 clones, about 90% occurring once. The clonotype was recovered from a male donor with acute or convalescent COVID-19. V usage is TRBV3-1 (or the pseudogene TRBV3-2) and J usage is TRBJ1-1; D is perhaps TRBD1 (5 bases). The specimen sequenced was peripheral blood. The CDR3 loop reads CASSRGRSGTEAFF. The CDR3 nucleotides read TGTGCCAGCAGCCGGGGCAGGTCCGGCACTGAAGCTTTCTTT.